The present entry profiles one T cell receptor beta chain with its context. The table came from immunoSEQ multiplex PCR; TCRdb's copy has only in-frame clones and leaves some out. The sample lists 150,000 or so clones; approximately 88% were seen once. The data stem from a study of blood T cell repertoires in COVID-19. Study background: Whether acute or convalescent, the COVID-19 samples came from the United States, Italy and Spain.

CDR3 size: 14 residues. CDR1 is SNHLY, CDR2 FYNNEI, per germline. V lost 7 bases and J lost 8; bases outside the gene matches: 10. This rearrangement joins TRBV2 to TRBJ1-4; 7 positions agree with TRBD1. The TCR was taken from a human donor in a cohort sampled during active COVID-19. Sequenced: peripheral blood. The CDR3 DNA follows: TGTGCCAGCACCGTAGACAGGGCTCGCGAAAAACTGTTTTTT. Protein: CASTVDRAREKLFF.